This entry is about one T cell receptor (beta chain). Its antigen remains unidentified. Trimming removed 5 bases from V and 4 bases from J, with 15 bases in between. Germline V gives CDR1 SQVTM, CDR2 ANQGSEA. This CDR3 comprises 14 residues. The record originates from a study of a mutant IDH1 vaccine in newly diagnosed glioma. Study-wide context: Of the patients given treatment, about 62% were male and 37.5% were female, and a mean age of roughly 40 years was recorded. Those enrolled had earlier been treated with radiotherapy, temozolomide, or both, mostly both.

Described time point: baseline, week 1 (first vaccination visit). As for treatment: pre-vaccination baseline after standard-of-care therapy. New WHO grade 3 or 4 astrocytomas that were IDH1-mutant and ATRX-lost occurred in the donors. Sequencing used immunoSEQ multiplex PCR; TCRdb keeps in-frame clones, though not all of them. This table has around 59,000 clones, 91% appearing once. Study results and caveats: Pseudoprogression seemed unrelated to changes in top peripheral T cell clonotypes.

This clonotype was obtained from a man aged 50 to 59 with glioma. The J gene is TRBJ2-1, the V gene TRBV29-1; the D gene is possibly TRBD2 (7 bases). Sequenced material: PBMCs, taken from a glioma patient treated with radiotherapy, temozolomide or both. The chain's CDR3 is CSVNPGGRYNEQFF. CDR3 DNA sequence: TGCAGCGTTAACCCGGGGGGCCGATACAATGAGCAGTTCTTC.